Reported below is one T cell receptor (beta chain). Its cognate antigen is unknown. Primers included in the PCR were 60 Vbeta and 13 Jbeta primers. TCRdb's copy holds only in-frame clones and misses some; the assay was immunoSEQ multiplex PCR. The sample includes over 120,000 clones, approximately 84% of them seen just once. Regarding donors, all were healthy bone marrow donors. Per germline, CDR1 SGHTA and CDR2 FQGNSA. The V and J ends lost 0 bases and 0 bases respectively, with 3 bases between them. The length of the CDR3 is 14 residues. The data originate from a study of cytomegalovirus exposure and HLA in healthy donors. Study-wide results and limits: When a later analysis compared HLA-associated TCR beta chains with equally common others, the HLA-associated chains turned out to be more clonally expanded and to have lower generation probabilities. Accurate prediction of HLA-A and HLA-B alleles (for most subjects) was reportedly achieved from TCR beta sequences. Cytomegalovirus status was reportedly diagnosed by the classifier with high sensitivity and specificity.

The specimen was PBMCs. The chain couples TRBV7-2 to TRBJ2-1; the D is unclear. The TCR originated in a woman in her sixties in good health and CMV-seropositive. The CDR3 DNA sequence: TGTGCCAGCAGCTTAGCGAGCTCCTACAATGAGCAGTTCTTC. It encodes CASSLASSYNEQFF.